A single sample is the source of the 15 T cell receptor beta chains below, sequenced in a study of early T cells in non-severe SARS-CoV-2 infection. TCRdb itself ran the 5' RACE reads through MiXCR, one entry per CDR3 protein. The sample includes fewer than 80,000 distinct CDR3 sequences, approximately 8.8% of them seen just once. This material consisted of whole blood, taken at baseline. The source is an adult who was a healthcare worker with PCR-confirmed SARS-CoV-2 infection or an uninfected control (not recorded which).

This chain joins TRBV9 and TRBJ2-2, with D unclear. CDR3 length: 13 residues. The V gene's germline CDR1 is SGDLS and CDR2 YYNGEE. Deletions cut 2 bases from V and 10 bases from J, with 12 bases between. This chain's CDR3 is CASSVRPRLELFF. CDR3 sequence (DNA): TGTGCCAGCAGCGTCCGACCCCGCCTGGAGCTGTTTTTT.

The chain recombines TRBV29-1 with TRBJ2-7; D ambiguous. V lost 4 bases and J lost 0, with 13 bases in between. This CDR3 is built from 14 residues. Germline V lookup: CDR1 SQVTM, CDR2 ANQGSEA. The CDR3 sequence is CSVARQWGSYEQYF. The CDR3 bases are TGCAGCGTTGCACGGCAGTGGGGCTCCTACGAGCAGTACTTC.

The rearrangement links TRBV15 to TRBJ1-3, with TRBD1 as a possible D gene (5 bases). The CDR3 runs 15 residues. Trimming shortened V by 3 bases and J by 4 bases, and 13 bases separated the two germline ends. Per germline, CDR1 LNHNV and CDR2 YYDKDF (reference sequence). The CDR3 sequence is CATSRDTGEGNTIYF. CDR3 nucleotides: TGTGCCACCAGCAGGGACACTGGAGAAGGAAACACCATATATTTT.

The CDR3 nucleotides are TGTGCCAGCAGCCCTTGGGGTGGGGACTACGAGCAGTACTTC. Amino acids: CASSPWGGDYEQYF. The chain has TRBV12-3 or TRBV12-4 and TRBJ2-7, with D unclear. The CDR3 contains 14 residues. With 6 bases removed from V and 3 bases from J, the gap between germline ends came to 15 bases.

This clonotype occurred many times. J is TRBJ2-3 and V is TRBV7-9; D possibly corresponds to TRBD2 (5 bases). V lost 5 bases to trimming and J lost 5 bases, with 11 bases between them. The CDR3 sequence is 13 residues long. Germline CDR1 reads SEHNR; CDR2 reads FQNEAQ (reference sequence). Written as DNA, the CDR3 is TGTGCCAGCAGCAATGAGGCGGGAGATACGCAGTATTTT. It specifies CASSNEAGDTQYF.

This chain uses TRBV7-6 with TRBJ1-1; TRBD1 matches at 7 bases. Germline V gene lookup returns CDR1 SGHVS and CDR2 FNYEAQ. This CDR3 is 13 amino acids long. The ends lost 3 bases at V and 5 bases at J; junction bases unmatched: 3. This CDR3 is CASSFDRETEAFF. In nucleotides, the CDR3 is TGTGCCAGCAGCTTCGACAGGGAGACTGAAGCTTTCTTT.

This clonotype was seen a few times. The gene calls are TRBV3-1 and TRBJ2-2, with 9 bases aligning to TRBD2. The CDR3 is 17 amino acids. Trimming removed 8 bases from V and 6 bases from J; junction bases left unmatched: 16. CDR1 is LGHDT, CDR2 YNNKEL, per germline (reference sequence). The CDR3 here is CASVDWREGLSSGELFF. In DNA, the CDR3 is TGTGCCAGCGTTGACTGGCGGGAGGGCCTGAGTTCCGGGGAGCTGTTTTTT.

This clonotype was counted only a few times. The CDR3 DNA follows: TGCGCCAGCAGCGACAGTGGCACCGGGGAGCTGTTTTTT. It is translated as CASSDSGTGELFF. The chain uses TRBV10-1 and TRBJ2-2, with a weak D call TRBD1 (5 bases). Trimming took 6 bases from V and 4 from J, leaving 9 bases between them. The CDR3 is 13 residues long. Germline lookup yields CDR1 WNHNN and CDR2 SYGVQD (reference sequence).

This clonotype was counted many times. This chain links TRBV6-1 with TRBJ2-3; weak D call: TRBD1 (6 bases). The CDR3 is made up of 15 amino acids. Germline V gene sequence: CDR1 MNHNS, CDR2 SASEGT. The germline V and J ends were trimmed by 8 bases and 0 bases, with 15 bases remaining between them. The chain's CDR3 is CASAGTRHSTDTQYF. The CDR3 DNA follows: TGTGCCAGCGCCGGGACACGCCATAGCACAGATACGCAGTATTTT.

This clonotype was recorded many times. The chain uses TRBV5-1 and TRBJ2-2; no definite D call. The V end lost 0 bases, the J end lost 0 bases, and 3 bases lay between the germline ends. The germline gives CDR1 SGHRS, CDR2 YFSETQ. The CDR3 has 14 residues. The CDR3 DNA reads TGCGCCAGCAGCTTGGCGGCGAACACCGGGGAGCTGTTTTTT. This codes for CASSLAANTGELFF.

The chain links TRBV18 to TRBJ2-5; either TRBD1 or TRBD2 may supply D (5 bases each). The CDR3 sequence is 15 residues long. V lost 3 bases to trimming and J lost 2 bases, with 13 bases between them. The V gene's germline CDR1 is KGHSH and CDR2 LQKENI. The CDR3 coding sequence is TGTGCCAGCTCACCGAGGGCAGGGTGGCAAGAGACCCAGTACTTC. This encodes CASSPRAGWQETQYF. Based on the CDR3 plus reference TRBV18 and TRBJ2-5, the full variable domain is NAGVMQNPRHLVRRRGQEARLRCSPMKGHSHVYWYRQLPEEGLKFMVYLQKENIIDESGMPKERFSAEFPKEGPSILRIQQVVRGDSAAYFCASSPRAGWQETQYFGPGTRLLVL.

CDR3 protein: CASSLDSVPQEQFF. The CDR3 DNA is TGTGCCAGCAGCTTAGATTCTGTCCCCCAGGAGCAGTTCTTC. This chain connects TRBV7-3 to TRBJ2-1; D uncertain. The germline V gene has CDR1 SGHTA and CDR2 FQGTGA. The CDR3 has 14 amino acids. V dropped 2 bases and J dropped 10 bases, with 15 bases sitting between them.

This clonotype has at least ten counts. The chain is built from TRBV3-1 and TRBJ1-1; TRBD1 is a possible D gene (6 bases). The CDR3 sequence is 12 residues long. V lost 3 bases and J 7 bases, leaving 9 bases between the germline ends. CDR1 and CDR2 (germline): LGHDT, YNNKEL (reference sequence). The CDR3 region has the DNA TGTGCCAGCAGCCAGCCCAGGGGTGAAGCTTTCTTT. This gives the protein CASSQPRGEAFF. Full variable domain (remainder filled in from reference TRBV3-1 and TRBJ1-1): DTAVSQTPKYLVTQMGNDKSIKCEQNLGHDTMYWYKQDSKKFLKIMFSYNNKELIINETVPNRFSPKSPDKAHLNLHINSLELGDSAVYFCASSQPRGEAFFGQGTRLTVV.

This clonotype appeared a few times. V and J are TRBV6-2 or TRBV6-3 and TRBJ1-1, with a tentative D call TRBD1 (5 bases). V was cut by 4 bases and J by 1 base, with 16 bases left in between. Per the germline V gene, CDR1 is MNHEY and CDR2 is SVGEGT. The CDR3 totals 16 residues. For the CDR3, the DNA is TGTGCCAGCAGTTCATGGGGGTACAGAACGAACACTGAAGCTTTCTTT. Translation: CASSSWGYRTNTEAFF.

This clonotype came up many times. J is TRBJ2-1 and V is TRBV7-2; 8 nucleotides agree with TRBD2. Germline values: CDR1 SGHTA, CDR2 FQGNSA. V lost 1 base to trimming and J lost 3 bases; unmatched junction nucleotides: 8. CDR3 length: 17 residues. CDR3: CASSLGAPSGSYNEQFF. As DNA, the CDR3 is TGTGCCAGCAGCTTAGGGGCCCCCAGCGGGAGCTACAATGAGCAGTTCTTC.